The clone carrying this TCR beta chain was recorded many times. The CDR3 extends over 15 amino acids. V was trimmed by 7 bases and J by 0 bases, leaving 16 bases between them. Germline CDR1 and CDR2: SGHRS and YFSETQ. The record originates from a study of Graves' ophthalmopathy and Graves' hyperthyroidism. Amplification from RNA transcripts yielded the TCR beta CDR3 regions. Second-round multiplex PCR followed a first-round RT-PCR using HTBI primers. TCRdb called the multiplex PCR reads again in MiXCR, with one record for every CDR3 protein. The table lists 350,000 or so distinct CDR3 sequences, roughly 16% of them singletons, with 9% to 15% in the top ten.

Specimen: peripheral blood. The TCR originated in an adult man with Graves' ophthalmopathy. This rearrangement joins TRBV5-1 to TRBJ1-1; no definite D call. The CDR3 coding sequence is TGCGCCAGCGGGCGACCCGGGCAGCTGAACACTGAAGCTTTCTTT. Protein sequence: CASGRPGQLNTEAFF.